The T cell receptor beta chain described here comes from a study of vaccination effects on CD4 cells after COVID-19. Peptide-pool stimulation followed by sequencing identified expanded antigen-specific CD4+ clonotypes in the ViraFEST assay. Culturing for around ten days preceded CD4+ T cell isolation. The participants, recipients of two vaccine doses, got either BNT162b2 or mRNA-1273. This clone showed up just a few times. The antigen is unknown. Clones were sequenced by immunoSEQ multiplex PCR, and TCRdb holds only the in-frame ones, with some missing. In the table there are about 22,000 clones, approximately 77% of which are singletons. The clonotype was recovered from a human donor who received a COVID-19 vaccine. This sample comprised CD4+ T cells from PBMCs cultured with HCoV-NL63 spike peptides, obtained after COVID-19 vaccination.

The CDR3 region is CASSSDRVYSYEQYF. Here the CDR3 DNA reads TGTGCCAGCAGCTCCGACAGGGTCTATTCCTACGAGCAGTACTTC. The V call is TRBV7-9, the J call TRBJ2-7; 7 bases line up with TRBD1. Trimming cost V 4 bases and J 1 base; bases outside gene matches: 7. The germline V gene has CDR1 SEHNR and CDR2 FQNEAQ (reference sequence). The CDR3 has 15 residues. The full variable domain, its missing parts supplied by reference TRBV7-9 and TRBJ2-7, is DTGVSQNPRHKITKRGQNVTFRCDPISEHNRLYWYRQTLGQGPEFLTYFQNEAQLEKSRLLSDRFSAERPKGSFSTLEIQRTEQGDSAMYLCASSSDRVYSYEQYFGPGTRLTVT.